A single sample gave rise to the 14 T cell receptor beta chains below, sequenced in a study of blood T cell repertoires in COVID-19. The protocol was immunoSEQ multiplex PCR, while the TCRdb copy is restricted to in-frame clones and leaves out a portion. The data show nearly 60,000 clones, 90% seen once. The source material was peripheral blood. The source of these receptors is a man in his 60s with active COVID-19.

This rearrangement joins TRBV28 to TRBJ2-1; tentative D call: TRBD1 (5 bases). Germline values: CDR1 MDHEN, CDR2 SYDVKM. The ends were cut back, 3 bases at V and 0 bases at J, with 12 bases in the middle. The CDR3 has 16 residues. The CDR3 DNA reads as TGTGCCAGCAGTTTCTATAGGGGTCGCTCCTACAATGAGCAGTTCTTC. Amino acid sequence: CASSFYRGRSYNEQFF.

The rearrangement uses TRBV28 and TRBJ2-1, with a tentative D call TRBD1 (6 bases). CDR3 length: 15 amino acids. CDR1 is MDHEN, CDR2 SYDVKM, per germline. Deletions cut 6 bases from V and 5 bases from J, with 17 bases between. The DNA for the CDR3 is TGTGCCAGCAGCCCACTTATGGGGGCCCACAATGAGCAGTTCTTC. Its protein product is CASSPLMGAHNEQFF.

This chain joins TRBV19 and TRBJ1-2; D is perhaps TRBD1 (6 bases). Germline lookup yields CDR1 LNHDA and CDR2 SQIVND (reference sequence). The CDR3 extends over 12 amino acids. V dropped 5 bases and J dropped 6 bases, with 10 bases sitting between them. In DNA form, the CDR3 reads TGTGCCAGTAGTTTGGACAGAAATGGCTACACCTTC. It yields the protein CASSLDRNGYTF.

This chain connects TRBV19 to TRBJ2-1, with TRBD2 matching over 14 bases. With V trimmed by 5 bases and J by 3 bases, 3 bases remained unmatched. The CDR3 is made up of 16 amino acids. Germline loops: CDR1 LNHDA, CDR2 SQIVND (reference sequence). The CDR3 DNA follows: TGTGCCAGTAGTGTCGGACTAGCGGGAGGCTACAATGAGCAGTTCTTC. It codes for CASSVGLAGGYNEQFF.

This rearrangement joins TRBV24-1 to TRBJ2-1, with 13 nucleotides matching TRBD2. CDR1 is KGHDR, CDR2 SFDVKD, per germline. The CDR3 extends over 19 amino acids. V lost 7 bases and J lost 7; bases outside the gene matches: 18. The CDR3 sequence: CATSTGTSGIWLSGNEQFF. The CDR3 nucleotides are TGTGCCACCAGCACTGGGACTAGCGGGATTTGGTTAAGTGGGAATGAGCAGTTCTTC.

This clone showed up just once. Germline is not matched at one junction end, which may reflect a read error. CDR3 nucleotide sequence: TGTGCCAGCAAAAAGAACCAAGATCGAGAGGCCCAGTACTTC. Protein: CASKKNQDREAQYF. The J gene is TRBJ2-5, the V gene TRBV6-5; D is ambiguous. This CDR3 has 14 residues. Per germline, CDR1 MNHEY and CDR2 SVGAGI.

V is TRBV19 and J is TRBJ2-7; 7 bases are shared with TRBD1. The ends lost 7 bases at V and 1 base at J; junction bases unmatched: 7. Germline-derived CDR1 and CDR2 are LNHDA and SQIVND (reference sequence). This CDR3 spans 14 amino acids. This chain's CDR3 is CASNPGTASYEQYF. The CDR3 coding sequence is TGTGCCAGTAATCCCGGGACAGCATCCTACGAGCAGTACTTC.

The chain is built from TRBV14 and TRBJ2-7; D not resolved. The germline gives CDR1 SGHDN, CDR2 FVKESK. This CDR3 comprises 11 residues. V was shortened by 2 bases and J by 6 bases, with 5 bases between the two germline ends. This chain's CDR3 is CASSQLVEQYF. CDR3 bases: TGTGCCAGCAGCCAATTAGTCGAGCAGTACTTC.

The chain combines TRBV19 with TRBJ2-1; the D is unclear. With 2 bases removed from V and 9 bases from J, the gap between germline ends came to 14 bases. Germline assignment: CDR1 LNHDA and CDR2 SQIVND (reference sequence). This CDR3 spans 14 amino acids. The CDR3 reads CASSIIARFSEQFF. The CDR3 DNA reads as TGTGCCAGTAGTATAATTGCGAGGTTCAGTGAGCAGTTCTTC.

This chain uses TRBV12-3 or TRBV12-4 with TRBJ1-2, with 8 bases aligning to TRBD1. CDR3 length: 13 residues. J was trimmed by 8 bases and V by 6 bases; bases with no gene match: 8. The CDR3 reads CASSSDRVEGYTF. The CDR3 coding sequence is TGTGCCAGCAGCTCGGACAGGGTAGAGGGCTACACCTTC.

This clone was seen repeatedly, ten times or more. The same CDR3 arises from other DNA sequences in this sample as well. The V gene is TRBV4-3, the J gene TRBJ2-7, with D maybe TRBD1 (5 bases). Trimming shortened V by 3 bases and J by 3 bases, and 9 bases separated the two germline ends. Per the germline V gene, CDR1 is LGHNA and CDR2 is YSLEER. The CDR3 runs to 13 residues. This CDR3 reads CASSQTTVYEQYF. In DNA, the CDR3 is TGCGCCAGCAGCCAGACGACAGTCTACGAGCAGTACTTC.

The chain combines TRBV28 with TRBJ1-3; no clear D. V was pared by 5 bases and J by 3 bases, with 14 bases between. The CDR3 is 15 residues long. CDR1 MDHEN and CDR2 SYDVKM come from the germline V gene. The DNA for the CDR3 is TGTGCCAGCAGTGGGTCCTGGGGAGTTGGAAACACCATATATTTT. As protein: CASSGSWGVGNTIYF.

V is TRBV30 and J is TRBJ2-1; 14 bases line up with TRBD2. CDR1 is GTSNPN and CDR2 is SVGIG in the germline V gene (reference sequence). With V trimmed by 4 bases and J by 6 bases, 14 bases remained unmatched. This CDR3 has 18 residues. The CDR3 sequence is CAWTRLAGGRVRSNEQFF. The CDR3 bases are TGTGCCTGGACCAGACTAGCGGGGGGGCGGGTTCGCTCCAATGAGCAGTTCTTC.

The V call is TRBV6-5, the J call TRBJ2-1; 8 positions match TRBD2. The CDR3 spans 14 residues. Germline V gives CDR1 MNHEY, CDR2 SVGAGI. The V gene end was trimmed by 2 bases and the J gene end by 8 bases; junction bases not matched to a gene: 5. The CDR3 nucleotides are TGTGCCAGCAGTTACCGGGGGGGCACGGATGAGCAGTTCTTC. Protein: CASSYRGGTDEQFF.